The source of this T cell receptor beta chain is a study of T cells in Graves' hyperthyroidism and ophthalmopathy. TCR beta CDR3 regions were amplified from RNA transcripts. Primed by the HTBI set, a first-round RT-PCR was run on the TCR CDR3. TCRdb reanalysed the multiplex PCR reads using MiXCR and keeps one entry per CDR3 protein. The sample consists of a few hundred thousand distinct CDR3 sequences, approximately 14% of them appearing once. This clonotype was seen a handful of times. The length of the CDR3 is 15 residues. Germline V CDR1 and CDR2: SGHTA, FQGNSA. V gave up 5 bases and J gave up 2 bases; unmatched junction bases: 5.

This TCR was sampled from a woman aged 18-29 years with Graves' hyperthyroidism that later progressed to Graves' ophthalmopathy. This chain joins TRBV7-2 and TRBJ2-2, with 7 nucleotides matching TRBD1. Sequencing was carried out using blood. The CDR3 DNA reads as TGTGCCAGCAGCGCGACAGGGAGTAACACCGGGGAGCTGTTTTTT. This sequence encodes CASSATGSNTGELFF. Together with reference TRBV7-2 and TRBJ2-2, the CDR3 gives the full variable domain: GAGVSQSPSNKVTEKGKDVELRCDPISGHTALYWYRQSLGQGLEFLIYFQGNSAPDKSGLPSDRFSAERTGGSVSTLTIQRTQQEDSAVYLCASSATGSNTGELFFGEGSRLTVL.